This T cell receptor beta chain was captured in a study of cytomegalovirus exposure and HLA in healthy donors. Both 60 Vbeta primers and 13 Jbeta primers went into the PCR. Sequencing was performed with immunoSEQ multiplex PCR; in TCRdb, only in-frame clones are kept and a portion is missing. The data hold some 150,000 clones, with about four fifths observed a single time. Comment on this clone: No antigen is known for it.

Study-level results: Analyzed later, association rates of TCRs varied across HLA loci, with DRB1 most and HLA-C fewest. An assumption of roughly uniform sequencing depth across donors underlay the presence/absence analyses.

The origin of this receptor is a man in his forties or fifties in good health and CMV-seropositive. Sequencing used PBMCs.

The CDR3 nucleotides read TGTGCCTGGAGTGACGGGACAGGGAGACGGGGGGAATCACCCCTCCACTTT. This codes for CAWSDGTGRRGESPLHF. The J gene is TRBJ1-6, the V gene TRBV30, with TRBD1 matching 9 bases. With V trimmed by 1 base and J by 10 bases, 14 bases remained unmatched. Germline V gene sequence: CDR1 GTSNPN, CDR2 SVGIG (reference sequence). The length of the CDR3 is 17 residues.